The rows below give T cell receptor beta chains drawn from one sample of a study of technical replicates of blood from a handful of donors. Method: immunoSEQ multiplex PCR; TCRdb's copy keeps in-frame clones and lacks some. Altogether 56,000 or so clones are present, nearly 95% being singletons, with the ten largest covering about 3%. Input material: PBMCs. The receptors were gathered from a human donor in good health. Some clones in this sample may be carry-over from other donors' samples. CDR3s include the opening cysteine and the closing phenylalanine or tryptophan. D genes are given only for firm matches. Some rows mark clone size as missing; the rest say once, few, many or name a class of expanded clone.

abundance	v_gene	d_gene	j_gene	CDR3nt	CDR3aa
once	TRBV5-6	TRBD1	TRBJ1-1	TGTGCCAGCAGCTTGGACAGGGGGCAAACTGAAGCTTTCTTT	CASSLDRGQTEAFF
once	TRBV27	NA	TRBJ2-5	TGTGCCAGCCAATTCGGGGAGACCCAGTACTTC	CASQFGETQYF
NA	TRBV4-2	NA	TRBJ2-7	TGTGCCAGCAGCCCCACTCCCGATGGGACACCCAGCTCCTACGAGCAGTACTTC	CASSPTPDGTPSSYEQYF
once	TRBV29-1	NA	TRBJ2-2	TGCAGCGCTGAAGGGGCAGGGATCACCGGGGAGCTGTTTTTT	CSAEGAGITGELFF
large	TRBV4-1	TRBD1	TRBJ1-1	TGCGCCAGCAGCCAAGCACAGGGGGCCTCTAACACTGAAGCTTTCTTT	CASSQAQGASNTEAFF
NA	TRBV7-2	NA	TRBJ2-2	TGTGCCAGCAGCTTCCTTACTAGTTTGGTCGGGGAGCTGTTTTTT	CASSFLTSLVGELFF
NA	TRBV5-6	NA	TRBJ2-3	TGTGCCAGCAGCTTGGGGGCAAGCACAGATACGCAGTATTTT	CASSLGASTDTQYF
NA	TRBV4-2	NA	TRBJ1-2	TGTGCCAGCAGCCCGGGGGATTCCGGGACGGCGGCCGGGAGTGGCTACACCTTC	CASSPGDSGTAAGSGYTF
once	TRBV4-3	NA	TRBJ2-6	TGCGCCAGCAGCCAAGATTGGGGGCCTGGGGCCAACGTCCTGACTTTC	CASSQDWGPGANVLTF
NA	TRBV9	NA	TRBJ2-1	TGTGCCAGCAGTCGCTCCTACAATGAGCAGTTCTTC	CASSRSYNEQFF
NA	TRBV7-2	TRBD2	TRBJ2-1	TGTGCCAGCAGCTTAGCGGAAGCGGGAGCCGCCGATGAGCAGTTCTTC	CASSLAEAGAADEQFF
NA	TRBV5-1	TRBD1	TRBJ2-3	TGCGCCAGCAGTTTAGGGACAGGGGGTATTATGGATACGCAGTATTTT	CASSLGTGGIMDTQYF
NA	TRBV11-1	NA	TRBJ1-3	TGTGCCAGCAGTCGTACTCTTGGAAACACCATATATTTT	CASSRTLGNTIYF
NA	TRBV4-3	NA	TRBJ1-6	TGCGCCAGCAGCCAAGTTAGAGGGCTAAATTCACCCCTCCACTTT	CASSQVRGLNSPLHF
NA	TRBV4-3	NA	TRBJ1-1	TGCGCCAGCAGTAGACAGGTAAACATGAACACTGAAGCTTTCTTT	CASSRQVNMNTEAFF